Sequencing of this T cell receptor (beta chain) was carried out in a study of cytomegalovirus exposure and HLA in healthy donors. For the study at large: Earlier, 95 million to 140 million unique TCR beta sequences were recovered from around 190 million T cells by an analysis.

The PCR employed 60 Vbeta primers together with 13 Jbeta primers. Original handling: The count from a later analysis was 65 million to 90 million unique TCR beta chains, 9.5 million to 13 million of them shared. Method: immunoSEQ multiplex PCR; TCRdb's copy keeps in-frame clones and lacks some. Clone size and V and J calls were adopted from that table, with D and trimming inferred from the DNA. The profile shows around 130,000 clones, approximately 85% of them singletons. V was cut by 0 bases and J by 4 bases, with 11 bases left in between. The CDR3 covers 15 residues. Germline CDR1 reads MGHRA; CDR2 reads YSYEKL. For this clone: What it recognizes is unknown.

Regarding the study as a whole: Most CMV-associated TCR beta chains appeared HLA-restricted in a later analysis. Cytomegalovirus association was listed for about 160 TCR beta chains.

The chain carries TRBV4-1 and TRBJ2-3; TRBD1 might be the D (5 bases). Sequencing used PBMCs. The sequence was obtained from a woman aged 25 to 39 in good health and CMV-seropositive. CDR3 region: CASSQERGGSDTQYF. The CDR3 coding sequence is TGCGCCAGCAGCCAAGAAAGGGGCGGCTCAGATACGCAGTATTTT.